The entry below gives a single TCR beta chain sequence along with its context. This record belongs to a study of blood T cell repertoires in COVID-19. In the study overall: The United States, Italy and Spain supplied acute and convalescent COVID-19 samples. Sources were T cells, B-cell-depleted T cells, or PBMCs; the material itself was cDNA or gDNA.

This CDR3 comprises 15 residues. Germline CDR1 reads LNHDA; CDR2 reads SQIVND (reference sequence). The J segment lost 8 bases and the V segment lost 5 bases, leaving 12 bases of the junction unmatched. In the original analysis: Reference gene primer amplification yielded estimated nucleated cell counts. Some clones are missing from TCRdb's copy, which holds only in-frame ones; the method was immunoSEQ multiplex PCR. Clone size and the V and J calls come from that table; the DNA yielded D and trimming. The profile shows approximately 78,000 clones, 75% to 90% of them singletons. This clonotype was sampled from a woman at least 80 years old with acute or convalescent COVID-19. This chain uses TRBV19 with TRBJ1-2; 9 bases match TRBD1. Material: peripheral blood. CDR3 region: CASSASDRGSLGYTF. The DNA for the CDR3 is TGTGCCAGTAGTGCGTCTGACAGGGGGTCCCTAGGCTACACCTTC.